The clone carrying this T cell receptor (beta chain) was counted at least ten times. No antigen is known for it. The data stem from a study of T-cell memory formation after mild COVID-19. Study results and limitations: Cross-reactive memory appears to have joined, as suggested by some responding clones showing up in pre-infection memory. Clones shrinking between day 15 and 85 showed a balanced CD4/CD8 split, and those that grew later tilted toward CD4+.

TCRdb passed the 5' RACE reads through MiXCR, listing each CDR3 protein once. The table shows about 110,000 distinct CDR3 sequences, with approximately 15% occurring only once. Trimming took 7 bases from V and 2 from J, leaving 9 bases between them. The length of the CDR3 is 11 residues. Germline CDR1 is DFQATT and CDR2 is SNEGSKA (reference sequence). Sequencing input: PBMCs or a T cell subset sorted from them (not recorded which). The TCR sequence derives from an adult woman who had mild COVID-19 (a few samples of this study predate the infection). Cell type and time point are not known. The V gene is TRBV20-1, the J gene TRBJ2-7; D gene unclear. The CDR3 bases are TGCAGTGTAGGGTCGCCCTACGAGCAGTACTTC. Protein: CSVGSPYEQYF.